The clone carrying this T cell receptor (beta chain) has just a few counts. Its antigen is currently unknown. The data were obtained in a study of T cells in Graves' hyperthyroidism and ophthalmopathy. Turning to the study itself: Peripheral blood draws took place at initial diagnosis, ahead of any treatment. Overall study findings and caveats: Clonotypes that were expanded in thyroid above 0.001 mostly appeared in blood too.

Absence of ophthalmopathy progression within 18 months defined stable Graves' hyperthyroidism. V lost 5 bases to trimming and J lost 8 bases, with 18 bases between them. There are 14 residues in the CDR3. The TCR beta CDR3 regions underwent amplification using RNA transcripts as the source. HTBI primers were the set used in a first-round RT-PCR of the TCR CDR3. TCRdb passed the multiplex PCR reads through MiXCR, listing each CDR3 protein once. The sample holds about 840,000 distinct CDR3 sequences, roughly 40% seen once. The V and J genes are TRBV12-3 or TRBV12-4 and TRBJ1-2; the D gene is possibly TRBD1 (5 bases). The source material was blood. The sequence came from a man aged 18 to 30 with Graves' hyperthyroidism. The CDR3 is CASSEDGWGDGYTF. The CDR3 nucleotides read TGTGCCAGCAGTGAAGATGGGTGGGGGGACGGCTACACCTTC.